These 23 T cell receptor beta chains came from one sample sequenced in a study of T cell responses to AZD1222 COVID-19 vaccine. The repertoire was sequenced with immunoSEQ multiplex PCR; TCRdb's copy has only in-frame clones and lacks some. Of about 110,000 clones listed, about nine tenths were seen once; the top ten hold 2% to 2.5%. Sequencing used peripheral blood, obtained 28 days after the second AZD1222 dose. These receptors were taken from an adult who received the AZD1222 COVID-19 vaccine.

As to this clone: One end of the junction is discordant with germline, which a read error may explain. The V call is TRBV28, the J call TRBJ1-6, with no clear D. The CDR3 has 14 residues. CDR1 MDHEN and CDR2 SYDVKM come from the germline V gene. The CDR3 sequence is CASSVGSLNSPLHF. The DNA of the CDR3 is TGTGCCAGCAGTGTAGGGAGCTTGAATTCCCCCCTCCACTTT.

This chain joins TRBV5-4 and TRBJ2-4; D might be TRBD1 or TRBD2, each matching 5 bases. The germline V gene has CDR1 SGHNT and CDR2 YYREEE (reference sequence). Trimming took 3 bases from V and 7 from J, leaving 14 bases between them. This CDR3 region has 14 residues. The DNA for the CDR3 is TGTGCCAGCAGCTCCCGAGGGGCTAATAACATTCAGTACTTC. Residues: CASSSRGANNIQYF.

V and J are TRBV11-3 and TRBJ2-3; no clear D. CDR3 length: 12 amino acids. Germline CDR1 reads SGHNT; CDR2 reads YENEEA. Trimming took 1 base from V and 7 from J, leaving 6 bases between them. DNA of the CDR3: TGTGCCAGCAGCTTAGGGGGAAATACGCAGTATTTT. It is translated as CASSLGGNTQYF.

This chain links TRBV28 with TRBJ1-6; D is unclear. V dropped 4 bases and J dropped 0 bases, with 19 bases sitting between them. Germline loops: CDR1 MDHEN, CDR2 SYDVKM. This CDR3 has 19 residues. The CDR3 reads CASSSPGNTMSSYNSPLHF. CDR3 sequence (DNA): TGTGCCAGCAGTTCTCCGGGGAATACCATGAGCTCCTATAATTCACCCCTCCACTTT.

This sequence joins TRBV7-8 and TRBJ1-3; 8 nucleotides agree with TRBD1. The trim removed 1 base at V and 4 bases at J, leaving 3 bases unmatched. Germline V gene data show CDR1 as SGHVS and CDR2 as FQNEAQ. The CDR3 spans 15 residues. CDR3 coding DNA: TGTGCCAGCAGCTTAGGGACAGGGCTAGGAAACACCATATATTTT. This encodes CASSLGTGLGNTIYF.

This clone was detected only a few times. This chain uses TRBV7-9 with TRBJ1-5, with 7 positions matching TRBD1. Germline V gene lookup returns CDR1 SEHNR and CDR2 FQNEAQ (reference sequence). Trimming removed 5 bases from V and 2 bases from J; junction bases left unmatched: 6. The CDR3 is 15 residues long. The CDR3 nucleotides are TGTGCCAGCAGCCTGACAGGGACGGGCAATCAGCCCCAGCATTTT. It encodes CASSLTGTGNQPQHF. The complete variable domain, with remaining parts taken from reference TRBV7-9 and TRBJ1-5, reads DTGVSQNPRHKITKRGQNVTFRCDPISEHNRLYWYRQTLGQGPEFLTYFQNEAQLEKSRLLSDRFSAERPKGSFSTLEIQRTEQGDSAMYLCASSLTGTGNQPQHFGDGTRLSIL.

The rearrangement links TRBV2 to TRBJ1-2; 7 nucleotides agree with TRBD1. J lost 4 bases, V lost 4 bases, and 6 bases had no gene match. The germline gives CDR1 SNHLY, CDR2 FYNNEI. This CDR3 region has 14 residues. The CDR3 here is CASSAVNRGYGYTF. CDR3 DNA sequence: TGTGCCAGCAGTGCCGTCAACAGGGGCTATGGCTACACCTTC.

J is TRBJ1-1 and V is TRBV6-5, with a tentative D call TRBD1 (6 bases). In germline, CDR1 is MNHEY, CDR2 SVGAGI. V was shortened by 4 bases and J by 6 bases, with 15 bases between the two germline ends. The length of the CDR3 is 14 residues. The CDR3 bases are TGTGCCAGCAGTTCTACAGGGAGAATCCCTGAAGCTTTCTTT. Translation gives CASSSTGRIPEAFF.

The V gene is TRBV29-1, the J gene TRBJ2-7, with 7 bases identical to TRBD2. There are 13 residues in the CDR3. Unmatched junction bases numbered 10, after V lost 6 bases and J lost 5 bases. Germline CDR1 SQVTM, CDR2 ANQGSEA. In DNA form, the CDR3 reads TGCAGCGTGGCGCGGGGAGGGAGTGACGAGCAGTACTTC. It yields the protein CSVARGGSDEQYF.

The chain has TRBV3-1 (or the pseudogene TRBV3-2) and TRBJ2-2, with 12 bases aligning to TRBD2. CDR1 is LGHDT, CDR2 YNNKEL, per germline (reference sequence). The CDR3 loop spans 16 amino acids. V lost 4 bases to trimming and J lost 4 bases; unmatched junction nucleotides: 4. The CDR3 spells CASSPLLAGGTGELFF. CDR3 DNA: TGTGCCAGCAGCCCCTTACTAGCGGGGGGCACCGGGGAGCTGTTTTTT.

The J gene is TRBJ2-1, the V gene TRBV20-1; a possible D gene is TRBD1 (6 bases). With 3 bases removed from V and 2 bases from J, the gap between germline ends came to 14 bases. The CDR3 consists of 15 residues. Per germline, CDR1 DFQATT and CDR2 SNEGSKA (reference sequence). The CDR3 sequence is CSASPPGHAYNEQFF. For the CDR3, the DNA is TGCAGTGCTAGTCCCCCGGGACATGCCTACAATGAGCAGTTCTTC.

J is TRBJ1-2 and V is TRBV19; 7 nucleotides line up with TRBD1. This CDR3 has 13 amino acids. In germline, CDR1 is LNHDA, CDR2 SQIVND (reference sequence). Germline trimming cut 1 base from V and 6 bases from J; bases unmatched to any gene: 2. Here the CDR3 reads CASSIVGTDGYTF. DNA for the CDR3: TGTGCCAGTAGTATAGTCGGGACAGATGGCTACACCTTC.

This chain connects TRBV5-6 to TRBJ1-3, with 10 bases aligning to TRBD1. The V gene end was trimmed by 5 bases and the J gene end by 8 bases; junction bases not matched to a gene: 16. This CDR3 contains 17 residues. Germline V gene data show CDR1 as SGHDT and CDR2 as YYEEEE. The CDR3 DNA follows: TGTGCCAGCAGGCGCGGGACAGGGGTTGGAATGGGAGACACCATATATTTT. Residues: CASRRGTGVGMGDTIYF.

On this clone: Additional DNA sequences in this sample encode the identical CDR3. The J gene is TRBJ1-3, the V gene TRBV5-1, with TRBD1 matching over 7 bases. V trimming: 4 bases; J trimming: 2 bases; junction bases outside the gene matches: 3. Germline loops: CDR1 SGHRS, CDR2 YFSETQ. The CDR3 extends over 14 amino acids. The CDR3 bases are TGCGCCAGCAGCCCCGGACAGGCTGGAAACACCATATATTTT. Its translation is CASSPGQAGNTIYF.

The chain is built from TRBV5-4 and TRBJ2-7; D is perhaps TRBD2 (6 bases). Germline V gene sequence: CDR1 SGHNT, CDR2 YYREEE (reference sequence). V was trimmed by 3 bases and J by 2 bases, leaving 15 bases between them. The CDR3 totals 15 residues. The CDR3 coding sequence is TGTGCCAGCAGCTACCGGGACGGGGGAACCTACGAGCAGTACTTC. The encoded protein is CASSYRDGGTYEQYF.

The chain uses TRBV28 and TRBJ1-2; TRBD1 might be the D (5 bases). CDR3 length: 13 amino acids. The V end lost 6 bases, the J end lost 8 bases, and 16 bases lay between the germline ends. Germline CDR1 MDHEN, CDR2 SYDVKM. CDR3 in amino acids: CASSRSGLDGYTF. The CDR3 coding sequence is TGTGCCAGCAGCCGTTCGGGGCTTGACGGCTACACCTTC.

The genes are TRBV7-9 and TRBJ1-2; D is uncertain. CDR1 and CDR2 (germline): SEHNR, FQNEAQ (reference sequence). Trimming shortened V by 1 base and J by 0 bases, and 9 bases separated the two germline ends. This CDR3 contains 15 residues. The CDR3 nucleotides read TGTGCCAGCAGCTTAGGCTCCCTAGCTAACTATGGCTACACCTTC. Amino acid sequence: CASSLGSLANYGYTF. Combining the CDR3 with reference TRBV7-9 and TRBJ1-2 gives the whole variable domain DTGVSQNPRHKITKRGQNVTFRCDPISEHNRLYWYRQTLGQGPEFLTYFQNEAQLEKSRLLSDRFSAERPKGSFSTLEIQRTEQGDSAMYLCASSLGSLANYGYTFGSGTRLTVV.

The sample holds one count of this clone. The V and J genes are TRBV24-1 and TRBJ2-3; 7 nucleotides align to TRBD2. CDR1 and CDR2 (germline): KGHDR, SFDVKD. With 4 bases clipped from V and 7 bases from J, the junction kept 7 bases outside the gene matches. This CDR3 spans 14 amino acids. The CDR3 spells CATSDSTSDYTQYF. CDR3 DNA: TGTGCCACCAGTGACTCTACTAGCGATTATACGCAGTATTTT.

This sequence joins TRBV11-3 and TRBJ1-1; TRBD1 agrees at 7 bases. Germline assignment: CDR1 SGHNT and CDR2 YENEEA. After removal of 4 bases from V and 4 bases from J, the junction contained 6 bases not matched to a gene. The CDR3 consists of 14 residues. The CDR3 nucleotides read TGTGCCAGCAGCTCAAGGGGGCAGAGCACTGAAGCTTTCTTT. As protein: CASSSRGQSTEAFF.

The genes are TRBV6-6 and TRBJ2-3; D gene unclear. Looked up from germline, CDR1 is MNHNY and CDR2 is SVGAGI (reference sequence). V shed 7 bases and J shed 1 base, with 9 bases lying between them. This CDR3 contains 13 residues. CDR3: CASNLPGTDTQYF. The CDR3 DNA reads as TGTGCCAGCAACTTACCGGGCACAGATACGCAGTATTTT.

Only one count was recorded for this clone. The chain carries TRBV3-1 (or the pseudogene TRBV3-2) and TRBJ1-5, with D maybe TRBD1 (5 bases). The CDR3 is made up of 14 amino acids. The germline V gene encodes CDR1 LGHDT and CDR2 YNNKEL (reference sequence). V shed 4 bases and J shed 4 bases, with 11 bases lying between them. The CDR3 region is CASSLNRLNQPQHF. The CDR3 DNA reads TGTGCCAGCAGCCTAAACAGGCTAAATCAGCCCCAGCATTTT.

The rearrangement links TRBV5-1 to TRBJ2-7, with D unclear. Deletions cut 2 bases from V and 0 bases from J, with 12 bases between. CDR1 SGHRS and CDR2 YFSETQ come from the germline V gene. This CDR3 is 15 amino acids long. CDR3 sequence: CASSFMARSSYEQYF. CDR3 DNA sequence: TGCGCCAGCAGCTTTATGGCCAGGAGCTCCTACGAGCAGTACTTC.

This chain uses TRBV28 with TRBJ2-7, with unresolved D. The CDR3 runs 11 residues. The V end was cut by 5 bases, the J end by 3 bases, with 5 bases between. Germline lookup yields CDR1 MDHEN and CDR2 SYDVKM. CDR3 residues: CASSPYYEQYF. CDR3 DNA: TGTGCCAGCAGTCCCTACTACGAGCAGTACTTC.